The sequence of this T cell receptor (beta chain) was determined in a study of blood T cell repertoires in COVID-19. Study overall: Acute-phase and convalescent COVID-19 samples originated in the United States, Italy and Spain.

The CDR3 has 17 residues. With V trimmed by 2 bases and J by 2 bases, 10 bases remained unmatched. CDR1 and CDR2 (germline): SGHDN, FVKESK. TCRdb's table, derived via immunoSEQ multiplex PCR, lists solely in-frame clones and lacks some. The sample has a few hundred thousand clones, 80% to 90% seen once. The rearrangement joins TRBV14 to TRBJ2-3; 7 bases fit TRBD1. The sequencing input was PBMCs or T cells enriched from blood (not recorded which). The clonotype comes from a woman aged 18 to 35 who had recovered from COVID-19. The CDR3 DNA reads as TGTGCCAGCAGCCAATTTACCGGGACAGCAACCACAGATACGCAGTATTTT. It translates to CASSQFTGTATTDTQYF.